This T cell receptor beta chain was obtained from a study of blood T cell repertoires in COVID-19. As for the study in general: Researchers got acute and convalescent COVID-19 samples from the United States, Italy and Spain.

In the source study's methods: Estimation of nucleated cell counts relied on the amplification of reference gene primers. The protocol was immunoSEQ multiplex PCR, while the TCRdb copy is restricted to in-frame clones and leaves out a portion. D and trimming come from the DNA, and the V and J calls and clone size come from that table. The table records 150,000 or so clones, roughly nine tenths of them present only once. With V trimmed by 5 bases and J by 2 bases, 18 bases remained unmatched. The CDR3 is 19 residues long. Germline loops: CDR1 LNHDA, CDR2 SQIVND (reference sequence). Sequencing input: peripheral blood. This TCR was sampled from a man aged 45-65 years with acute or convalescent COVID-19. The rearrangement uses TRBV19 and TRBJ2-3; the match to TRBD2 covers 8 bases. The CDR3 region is CASSPRVASGPRSTDTQYF. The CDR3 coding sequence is TGTGCCAGTAGTCCACGGGTGGCTAGCGGGCCTCGTTCCACAGATACGCAGTATTTT. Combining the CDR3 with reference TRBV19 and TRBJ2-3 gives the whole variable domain DGGITQSPKYLFRKEGQNVTLSCEQNLNHDAMYWYRQDPGQGLRLIYYSQIVNDFQKGDIAEGYSVSREKKESFPLTVTSAQKNPTAFYLCASSPRVASGPRSTDTQYFGPGTRLTVL.